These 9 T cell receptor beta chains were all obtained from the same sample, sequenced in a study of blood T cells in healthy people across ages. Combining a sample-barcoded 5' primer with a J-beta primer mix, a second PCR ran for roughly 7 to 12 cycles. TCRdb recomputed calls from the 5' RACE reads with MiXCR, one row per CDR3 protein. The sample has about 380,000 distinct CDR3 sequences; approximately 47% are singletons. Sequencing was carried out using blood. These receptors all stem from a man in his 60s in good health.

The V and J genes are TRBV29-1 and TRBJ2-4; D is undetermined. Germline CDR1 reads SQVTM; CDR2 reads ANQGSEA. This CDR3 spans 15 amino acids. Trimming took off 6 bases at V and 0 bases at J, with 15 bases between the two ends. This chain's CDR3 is CSVTNSTKAKNIQYF. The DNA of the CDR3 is TGCAGCGTAACCAACAGCACTAAAGCCAAAAACATTCAGTACTTC. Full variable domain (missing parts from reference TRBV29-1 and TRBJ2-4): SAVISQKPSRDICQRGTSLTIQCQVDSQVTMMFWYRQQPGQSLTLIATANQGSEATYESGFVIDKFPISRPNLTFSTLTVSNMSPEDSSIYLCSVTNSTKAKNIQYFGAGTRLSVL.

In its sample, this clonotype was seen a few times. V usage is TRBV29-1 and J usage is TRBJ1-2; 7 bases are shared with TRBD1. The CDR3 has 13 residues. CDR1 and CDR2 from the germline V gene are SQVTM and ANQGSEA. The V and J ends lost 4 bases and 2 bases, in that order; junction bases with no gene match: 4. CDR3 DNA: TGCAGCGTTGGAGGGGGCTCCAACTATGGCTACACCTTC. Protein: CSVGGGSNYGYTF.

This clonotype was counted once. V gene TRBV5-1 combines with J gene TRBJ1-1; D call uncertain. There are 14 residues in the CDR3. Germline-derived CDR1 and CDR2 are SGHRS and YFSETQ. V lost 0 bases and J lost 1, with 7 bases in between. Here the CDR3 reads CASSLGAGNTEAFF. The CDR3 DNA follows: TGCGCCAGCAGCTTGGGGGCTGGGAACACTGAAGCTTTCTTT.

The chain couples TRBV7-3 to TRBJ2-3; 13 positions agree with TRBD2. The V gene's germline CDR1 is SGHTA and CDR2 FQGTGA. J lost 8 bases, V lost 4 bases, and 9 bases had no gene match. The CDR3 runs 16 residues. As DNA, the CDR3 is TGTGCCAGCAGCTCAGGACTAGCGGGAGCCGGGGGTACGCAGTATTTT. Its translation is CASSSGLAGAGGTQYF.

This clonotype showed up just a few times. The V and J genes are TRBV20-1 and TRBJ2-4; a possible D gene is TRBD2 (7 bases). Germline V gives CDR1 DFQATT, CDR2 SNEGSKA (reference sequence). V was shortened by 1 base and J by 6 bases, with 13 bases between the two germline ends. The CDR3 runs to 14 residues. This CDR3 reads CSARVGGGGNIQYF. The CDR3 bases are TGCAGTGCTAGAGTTGGAGGGGGGGGAAACATTCAGTACTTC.

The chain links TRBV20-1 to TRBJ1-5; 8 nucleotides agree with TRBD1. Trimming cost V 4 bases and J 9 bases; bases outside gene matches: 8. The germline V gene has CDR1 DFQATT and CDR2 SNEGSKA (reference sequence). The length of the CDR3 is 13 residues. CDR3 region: CSAKEDREGPQHF. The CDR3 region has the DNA TGCAGTGCTAAGGAGGACAGGGAGGGGCCCCAGCATTTT.

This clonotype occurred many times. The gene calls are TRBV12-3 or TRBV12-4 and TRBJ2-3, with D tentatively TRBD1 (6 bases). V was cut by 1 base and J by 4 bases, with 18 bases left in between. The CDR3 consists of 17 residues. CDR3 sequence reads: CASSLGGGGARADTQYF. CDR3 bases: TGTGCCAGCAGTTTAGGGGGTGGGGGCGCCCGGGCAGATACGCAGTATTTT.

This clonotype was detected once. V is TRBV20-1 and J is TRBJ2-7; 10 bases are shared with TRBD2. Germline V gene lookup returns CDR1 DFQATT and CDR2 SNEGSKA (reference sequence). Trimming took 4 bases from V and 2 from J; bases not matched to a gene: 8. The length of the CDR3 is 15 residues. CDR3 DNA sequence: TGCAGTGCTAACCCTCGGACTAGCGGAGCCTACGAGCAGTACTTC. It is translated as CSANPRTSGAYEQYF.

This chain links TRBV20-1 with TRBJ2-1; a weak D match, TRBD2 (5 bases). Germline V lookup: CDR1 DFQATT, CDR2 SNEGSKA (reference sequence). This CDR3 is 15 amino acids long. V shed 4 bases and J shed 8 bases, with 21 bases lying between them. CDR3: CSATRFGVEEDEQFF. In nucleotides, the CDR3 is TGCAGTGCTACAAGATTCGGGGTTGAGGAGGATGAGCAGTTCTTC.